Listed below are T cell receptor beta chains from one sample, sequenced in a study of T-cell reconstitution after alpha-beta-depleted transplantation in children. TCRdb processed the PCR reads anew with MiXCR; each CDR3 protein has one entry. This sample has hundreds of thousands of distinct CDR3 sequences, with over 10% found just once. Source: PBMCs, mostly from graft donor cells, taken 360 days after TCRalphabeta/CD19-depleted stem cell transplant. Receptors were obtained from a male patient younger than 18 who had a stem cell transplant for acute myeloid leukemia, so the T cells may come from the graft donor. Both conserved end residues are part of each CDR3. Each record gives: J gene, clone size, V gene, D gene, CDR3 DNA, CDR3 protein. A D gene is named only where the DNA matches it firmly. Size tells how often a clone was seen (once, few, many) or the class of an expanded clone, and some rows leave it out.

TRBJ2-5 | many | TRBV12-3/TRBV12-4 | TRBD2 | TGTGCCAGCAGTCTAAGCGGGGAGTTGGAGACCCAGTACTTC | CASSLSGELETQYF
TRBJ2-1 | . | TRBV4-2 | . | TGTGCCAGCACCACGAACTGGGGCAACAATGAGCAGTTCTTC | CASTTNWGNNEQFF
TRBJ1-4 | few | TRBV12-3/TRBV12-4 | TRBD1 | TGTGCCAGCAGTTTAAGCCAGGGGGCACGTGAAAAACTGTTTTTT | CASSLSQGAREKLFF
TRBJ2-7 | few | TRBV29-1 | . | TGCAGCGTTGAAGTTCTGGGAGCGGGTGTTCACTACGAGCAGTACTTC | CSVEVLGAGVHYEQYF
TRBJ2-1 | few | TRBV5-5 | TRBD2 | TGTGCCAGCAGCCCTGGACTAGCGGGAAAACATGAGCAGTTCTTC | CASSPGLAGKHEQFF
TRBJ1-2 | . | TRBV27 | . | TGTGCCAGCAGCTTGGATCGAGGAAACAGGGTTGTAGGCTACACCTTC | CASSLDRGNRVVGYTF
TRBJ2-7 | many | TRBV4-2 | TRBD2 | TGTGCCAGCAGCCCCCGACTAGCGGGAAACATGTACGAGCAGTACTTC | CASSPRLAGNMYEQYF
TRBJ2-7 | . | TRBV6-1 | . | TGTGCCAGCAGCTTGAGCAGGTTAAGTATTGGAAACGAGCAGTACTTC | CASSLSRLSIGNEQYF
TRBJ2-1 | . | TRBV11-1 | TRBD2 | TGTGCCAGCAGCTCGAGACTAGCGGGAGGGCCCAGGCGGCGGGGATACAATGAGCAGTTCTTC | CASSSRLAGGPRRRGYNEQFF
TRBJ2-7 | few | TRBV9 | . | TGTGCCAGCAGCGTAGCCGGGCACGGCTACGAGCAGTACTTC | CASSVAGHGYEQYF
TRBJ2-1 | . | TRBV5-1 | . | TGCGCCAGCAGCGCCACCTACAGGGACAATGAGCAGTTCTTC | CASSATYRDNEQFF
TRBJ2-1 | . | TRBV7-9 | TRBD2 | TGTGCCAGCAGCATAACCGGTACTAGCGCTTACAATGAGCAGTTCTTC | CASSITGTSAYNEQFF
TRBJ2-7 | many | TRBV6-1 | TRBD2 | TGTGCCAGCAGCGACGGGACTAGCGGGAGTAACGAGCAGTACTTC | CASSDGTSGSNEQYF
TRBJ2-1 | . | TRBV7-2 | TRBD2 | TGTGCCAGCAGCTATCTTTTACTAGCGGGAGGAAGCAATGAGCAGTTCTTC | CASSYLLLAGGSNEQFF
TRBJ2-3 | few | TRBV24-1 | TRBD2 | TGTGCCACCAGTGAAGGACTAGCGGGAGGGCCAATACCCACAGATACGCAGTATTTT | CATSEGLAGGPIPTDTQYF
TRBJ1-1 | few | TRBV7-6 | TRBD1 | TGTGCCAGCAGCTTAGCAGGGACAGGGATAGCTTTCTTT | CASSLAGTGIAFF
TRBJ2-7 | few | TRBV20-1 | . | TGCAGTGCTAAAACCGGGACTGGTTCCTACGAGCAGTACTTC | CSAKTGTGSYEQYF
TRBJ2-1 | many | TRBV29-1 | TRBD2 | TGCAGCGTCGCAATACTAGCGGGTGTCCCCAATGAGCAGTTCTTC | CSVAILAGVPNEQFF
TRBJ1-1 | . | TRBV5-5 | . | TGTGCCAGCAGCTTGGGCCCGAAAGGGAACACTGAAGCTTTCTTT | CASSLGPKGNTEAFF
TRBJ2-1 | . | TRBV6-2/TRBV6-3 | TRBD2 | TGTGCCAGCAGGCCTACCTCGACTAGCTGGGGCTACAATGAGCAGTTCTTC | CASRPTSTSWGYNEQFF
TRBJ2-7 | few | TRBV9 | . | TGTGCCAGCAGCTCCACAGCGTTGATCTACGAGCAGTACTTC | CASSSTALIYEQYF
TRBJ2-5 | once | TRBV19 | . | TGTGCCAGTAGTATGGACGTTCAACAGTACTTC | CASSMDVQQYF
TRBJ2-1 | . | TRBV4-3 | TRBD2 | TGCGCCAGCAGCCAAGTCCCCGGGCTAGCGGGATACAATGAGCAGTTCTTC | CASSQVPGLAGYNEQFF
TRBJ2-5 | many | TRBV9 | . | TGTGCCAGCAGCTCAGGACAGCTTCAAGAGACCCAGTACTTC | CASSSGQLQETQYF
TRBJ2-1 | few | TRBV5-1 | . | TGCGCCAGCAGCTCCGGACAGAATTCCTACAATGAGCAGTTCTTC | CASSSGQNSYNEQFF
TRBJ2-2 | many | TRBV10-3 | . | TGTGCCATCACCCCGGGAGTGGCGAACACCGGGGAGCTGTTTTTT | CAITPGVANTGELFF
TRBJ1-2 | . | TRBV28 | . | TGTGCCACCGACCCGACAGGAGGCCCAAACTATGGCTACACCTTC | CATDPTGGPNYGYTF
TRBJ2-2 | few | TRBV9 | . | TGTGCCAGCAGCCCCCGAGCTGTGGGGGAGACCGGGGAGCTGTTTTTT | CASSPRAVGETGELFF
TRBJ2-1 | . | TRBV27 | TRBD2 | TGTGCCAGCAGTTTACAGGGACTAGCGGGATTTAATGAGCAGTTCTTC | CASSLQGLAGFNEQFF
TRBJ2-7 | few | TRBV3-1 | . | TGTGCCAGCAGCCTAATCCCGACTAACCCTTACGAGCAGTACTTC | CASSLIPTNPYEQYF
TRBJ2-7 | . | TRBV5-6 | . | TGTGCCAGCAGCTTATCTTGGACTCTCGAGCAGTACTTC | CASSLSWTLEQYF
TRBJ2-7 | few | TRBV7-2 | TRBD2 | TGTGCCAGCAGCTTGACTAGCGGGAGGTTCGACGGTTACGAGCAGTACTTC | CASSLTSGRFDGYEQYF
TRBJ2-6 | many | TRBV20-1 | . | TGCAGTGCTATCTCGGGCCTCCCTGGGGCCAACGTCCTGACTTTC | CSAISGLPGANVLTF
TRBJ2-7 | few | TRBV30 | TRBD1 | TGTGCCTGCGCACAGGGGAGCGAGCAGTACTTC | CACAQGSEQYF
TRBJ2-3 | many | TRBV20-1 | TRBD2 | TGCAGTGCTAGAGATGGCGGGAGAGTCGGAAGCACAGATACGCAGTATTTT | CSARDGGRVGSTDTQYF
TRBJ2-1 | . | TRBV9 | . | TGTGCCAGCAGCGTGAGGTTCAATGAGCAGTTCTTC | CASSVRFNEQFF
TRBJ2-2 | many | TRBV5-1 | . | TGCGCCAGCAGCCCAGGGGCCGGGGAGCTGTTTTTT | CASSPGAGELFF
TRBJ2-5 | . | TRBV5-1 | TRBD1 | TGCGCCAGCAGCTTTCAGGGGGCGGGTGAGACCCAGTACTTC | CASSFQGAGETQYF
TRBJ2-7 | . | TRBV12-3/TRBV12-4 | . | TGTGCCAGCAGTTTAAGGGAAACGACCTCGCAGTACTTC | CASSLRETTSQYF
TRBJ1-5 | . | TRBV28 | . | TGTGCCAGCAGTCCCCCGTCGCGGAATCAGCCCCAGCATTTT | CASSPPSRNQPQHF
TRBJ2-5 | few | TRBV4-1 | TRBD2 | TGCGCCAGCAGCCAAGCGGGGGGGCAAGAGACCCAGTACTTC | CASSQAGGQETQYF
TRBJ2-7 | . | TRBV5-1 | . | TGCGCCAGCAGCTTGGTCCGGGGGGCGGCTTACGAGCAGTACTTC | CASSLVRGAAYEQYF
TRBJ2-6 | few | TRBV29-1 | . | TGCAGCGCGAGACCTTCTGGGGCCAACGTCCTGACTTTC | CSARPSGANVLTF
TRBJ2-7 | few | TRBV20-1 | TRBD1 | TGCAGTGCTTTGGGACAGGGGGCAGGAAACTACTACGAGCAGTACTTC | CSALGQGAGNYYEQYF
TRBJ2-1 | many | TRBV29-1 | . | TGCAGCGTCCTCCCAAGGGGATGGAGTGAGCAGTTCTTC | CSVLPRGWSEQFF